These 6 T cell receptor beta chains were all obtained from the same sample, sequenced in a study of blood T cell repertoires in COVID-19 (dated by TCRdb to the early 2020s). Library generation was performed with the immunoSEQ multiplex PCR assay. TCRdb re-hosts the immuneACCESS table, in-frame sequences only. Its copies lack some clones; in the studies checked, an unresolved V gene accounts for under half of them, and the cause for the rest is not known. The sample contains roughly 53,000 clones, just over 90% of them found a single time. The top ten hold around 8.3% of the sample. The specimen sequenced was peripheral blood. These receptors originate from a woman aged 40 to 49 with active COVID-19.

The CDR3 is CASSYGRSGNTIYF. Here the CDR3 DNA reads TGTGCCAGCAGTTACGGCAGATCTGGAAACACCATATATTTT. This chain joins TRBV6-5 and TRBJ1-3; D is unresolved. This CDR3 contains 14 residues. In germline, CDR1 is MNHEY, CDR2 SVGAGI. Trimming removed 2 bases at V and 1 base at J, with 6 bases between.

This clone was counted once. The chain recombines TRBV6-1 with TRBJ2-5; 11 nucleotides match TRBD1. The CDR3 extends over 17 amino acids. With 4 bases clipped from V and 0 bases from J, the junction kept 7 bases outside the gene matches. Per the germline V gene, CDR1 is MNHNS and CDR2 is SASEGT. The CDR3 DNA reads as TGTGCCAGCAGTGGGACAGGGGGCAAGGGGTACCAAGAGACCCAGTACTTC. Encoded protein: CASSGTGGKGYQETQYF.

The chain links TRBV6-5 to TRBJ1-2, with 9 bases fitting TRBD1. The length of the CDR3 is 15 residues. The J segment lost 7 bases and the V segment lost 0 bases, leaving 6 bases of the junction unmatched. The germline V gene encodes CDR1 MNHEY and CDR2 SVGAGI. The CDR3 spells CASSYSGQGLFGYTF. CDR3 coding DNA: TGTGCCAGCAGTTACTCGGGACAGGGACTTTTTGGCTACACCTTC.

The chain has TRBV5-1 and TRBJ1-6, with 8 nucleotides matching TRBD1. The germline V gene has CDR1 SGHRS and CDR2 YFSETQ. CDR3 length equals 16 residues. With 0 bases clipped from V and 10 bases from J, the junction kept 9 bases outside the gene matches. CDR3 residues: CASSLAGDRGLSPLHF. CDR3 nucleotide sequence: TGCGCCAGCAGCTTGGCCGGCGACAGGGGTTTATCACCCCTCCACTTT.

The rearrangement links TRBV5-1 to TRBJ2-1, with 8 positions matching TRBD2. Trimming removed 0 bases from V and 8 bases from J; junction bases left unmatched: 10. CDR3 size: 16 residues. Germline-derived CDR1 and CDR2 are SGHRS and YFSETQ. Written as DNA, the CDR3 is TGCGCCAGCAGCTTGGGGGCCACCACGGGGGGGGATGAGCAGTTCTTC. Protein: CASSLGATTGGDEQFF.

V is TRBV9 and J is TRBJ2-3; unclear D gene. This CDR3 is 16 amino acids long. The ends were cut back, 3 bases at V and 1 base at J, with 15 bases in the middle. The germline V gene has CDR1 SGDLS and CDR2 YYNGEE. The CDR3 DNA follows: TGTGCCAGCAGCGCGAGCCTATCCCCGGGCACAGATACGCAGTATTTT. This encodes CASSASLSPGTDTQYF.